A single sample is the source of the 30 T cell receptor beta chains below, sequenced in a study of blood T cells in healthy people across ages. A second roughly 6 to 12 cycle PCR used barcoded and J-beta primers. TCRdb used MiXCR to reprocess the 5' RACE reads, holding one entry per CDR3 protein. This sample has about 760,000 distinct CDR3 sequences, with roughly three fifths found just once. Sequenced: blood. These receptor sequences come from a man in his forties in good health.

The V gene is TRBV24-1, the J gene TRBJ2-4; maybe TRBD1 (7 bases). Trimming cost V 6 bases and J 10 bases, with 18 bases left between them. The CDR3 is 14 amino acids. Germline V lookup: CDR1 KGHDR, CDR2 SFDVKD. CDR3 loop: CATSTTGARGIQYF. The CDR3 bases are TGTGCCACCAGTACAACAGGGGCCCGGGGGATTCAGTACTTC.

A few counts support this clonotype. One end of the junction varies from germline; a read error may be responsible. The chain employs TRBV5-1 and TRBJ2-3; D perhaps matches TRBD1 (6 bases). Per germline, CDR1 SGHRS and CDR2 YFSETQ. This CDR3 has 13 residues. CDR3 DNA: TGTGCCAGCAGCCTACAGGGACCAGATACGCAGTATTTT. Translating gives CASSLQGPDTQYF.

The rearrangement joins TRBV7-9 to TRBJ2-7, with a possible D match to TRBD2 (5 bases). Trimming pared 1 base from V and 2 bases from J, leaving 12 bases between. The CDR3 sequence is 15 residues long. Germline V gives CDR1 SEHNR, CDR2 FQNEAQ (reference sequence). For the CDR3, the DNA is TGTGCCAGCAGCTTAGAGGACCGGGGAACCTACGAGCAGTACTTC. Its protein is CASSLEDRGTYEQYF.

The rearrangement uses TRBV20-1 and TRBJ1-1; unclear D gene. V was clipped by 1 base and J by 5 bases, with 8 bases between them. The CDR3 extends over 12 amino acids. Germline V CDR1 and CDR2: DFQATT, SNEGSKA (reference sequence). The CDR3 nucleotides read TGCAGTGCTAGAGTAGCTGAGACTGAAGCTTTCTTT. Protein: CSARVAETEAFF.

The chain combines TRBV5-4 with TRBJ2-3; 10 bases agree with TRBD2. This CDR3 spans 16 amino acids. V lost 4 bases, J lost 5 bases, and 10 bases stayed unmatched. Germline CDR1 is SGHNT and CDR2 is YYREEE (reference sequence). CDR3 coding DNA: TGTGCCAGCAGCATCAAGCGGGGGGGCCGGGTAGATACGCAGTATTTT. Amino acid sequence: CASSIKRGGRVDTQYF.

This clonotype was seen a few times. The chain recombines TRBV12-3 or TRBV12-4 with TRBJ2-1, with TRBD2 matching 9 bases. CDR3 length: 18 amino acids. The junction had 13 bases not matched to a gene; V was cut back by 1 base and J by 6 bases. The CDR3 here is CASSLGIAGANRRNEQFF. Written as DNA, the CDR3 is TGTGCCAGCAGTTTAGGGATAGCGGGAGCTAATCGACGCAATGAGCAGTTCTTC.

The chain couples TRBV2 to TRBJ2-1; weak D call: TRBD2 (5 bases). CDR1 SNHLY and CDR2 FYNNEI come from the germline V gene. The CDR3 contains 13 residues. V was pared by 6 bases and J by 7 bases, with 13 bases between. CDR3 in DNA: TGTGCCAGCAGGGACCTCCAGCGGAATGAGCAGTTCTTC. It encodes CASRDLQRNEQFF.

CDR3 nucleotide sequence: TGCGCCAGCAGCTTGTGGTCGGGCACAGATACGCAGTATTTT. This gives the protein CASSLWSGTDTQYF. The gene calls are TRBV5-1 and TRBJ2-3; D is undetermined. This CDR3 comprises 14 residues. Germline V gives CDR1 SGHRS, CDR2 YFSETQ. Trimming took 1 base from V and 1 from J, leaving 7 bases between them.

The rearrangement joins TRBV9 to TRBJ2-1; 10 nucleotides agree with TRBD2. Trimming cost V 4 bases and J 7 bases; bases outside gene matches: 8. Germline lookup yields CDR1 SGDLS and CDR2 YYNGEE. The CDR3 spans 15 residues. CDR3: CASSTSGNSFNEQFF. CDR3 DNA: TGTGCCAGCAGCACTAGCGGGAACAGCTTTAATGAGCAGTTCTTC. Drawing the rest from reference TRBV9 and TRBJ2-1, the complete variable domain is DSGVTQTPKHLITATGQRVTLRCSPRSGDLSVYWYQQSLDQGLQFLIQYYNGEERAKGNILERFSAQQFPDLHSELNLSSLELGDSALYFCASSTSGNSFNEQFFGPGTRLTVL.

This clonotype has ten or more counts. The chain has TRBV7-9 and TRBJ2-6; D possibly corresponds to TRBD2 (6 bases). There are 21 residues in the CDR3. The V end lost 4 bases, the J end lost 4 bases, and 29 bases lay between the germline ends. Germline assignment: CDR1 SEHNR and CDR2 FQNEAQ (reference sequence). The chain's CDR3 is CASSSSLTGESLPGGANVLTF. The CDR3 region has the DNA TGTGCCAGCAGCTCGTCCTTAACGGGGGAATCCCTCCCGGGGGGGGCCAACGTCCTGACTTTC.

The chain combines TRBV25-1 with TRBJ2-3; 10 bases agree with TRBD1. Germline V gene data show CDR1 as MGHDK and CDR2 as SYGVNS. The trim removed 10 bases at V and 0 bases at J, leaving 25 bases unmatched. The CDR3 consists of 21 residues. CDR3 in amino acids: CAIKFRQGASFPPTSTDTQYF. The CDR3 DNA reads as TGTGCCATCAAATTTAGACAGGGGGCTTCTTTCCCACCAACTAGCACAGATACGCAGTATTTT.

This clonotype was detected only once. The chain has TRBV7-2 and TRBJ2-5, with D unclear. Germline V lookup: CDR1 SGHTA, CDR2 FQGNSA. This CDR3 region has 15 residues. The V gene lost 1 base and the J gene lost 5 bases, with 14 bases spanning the gap. The CDR3 region has the DNA TGTGCCAGCAGCTTAGATCCCAGGAGAACTGAGACCCAGTACTTC. The encoded protein is CASSLDPRRTETQYF.

This clonotype was seen more than once but under ten times. This chain connects TRBV4-3 to TRBJ2-3; no reliable D call. Trimming shortened V by 1 base and J by 6 bases, and 8 bases separated the two germline ends. Germline V gene sequence: CDR1 LGHNA, CDR2 YSLEER. The CDR3 has 13 amino acids. Here the CDR3 reads CASSQARSDTQYF. The CDR3 nucleotides read TGCGCCAGCAGCCAAGCCAGGTCGGATACGCAGTATTTT.

This clonotype has a handful of counts. The genes are TRBV29-1 and TRBJ2-1; 9 nucleotides line up with TRBD1. Unmatched junction bases numbered 13, after V lost 4 bases and J lost 12 bases. CDR3 size: 14 residues. Germline CDR1 is SQVTM and CDR2 is ANQGSEA. CDR3 coding DNA: TGCAGCGTTGTAGGGGGACAGGGCAGCCTAGGGCAGTTCTTC. As protein: CSVVGGQGSLGQFF.

The rearrangement links TRBV6-6 to TRBJ2-7, with 10 bases identical to TRBD2. The V gene's germline CDR1 is MNHNY and CDR2 SVGAGI (reference sequence). J was trimmed by 0 bases and V by 4 bases; bases with no gene match: 3. The length of the CDR3 is 15 residues. The CDR3 coding sequence is TGTGCCAGCAGTTCTTGGACTAGCGGCTCCTACGAGCAGTACTTC. It translates to CASSSWTSGSYEQYF.

This chain joins TRBV4-2 and TRBJ2-3; no clear D gene. There are 12 residues in the CDR3. Per germline, CDR1 LGHNA and CDR2 YNFKEQ. The germline V and J ends were trimmed by 2 bases and 6 bases, with 6 bases remaining between them. The CDR3 sequence is CASSQPEDTQYF. CDR3 sequence (DNA): TGTGCCAGCAGCCAACCCGAGGATACGCAGTATTTT.

J is TRBJ2-7 and V is TRBV11-2, with 7 bases fitting TRBD2. This CDR3 has 16 residues. Trimming took 5 bases from V and 2 from J; bases not matched to a gene: 12. In germline, CDR1 is SGHAT, CDR2 FQNNGV. CDR3 protein: CASSLTPGGGAYEQYF. CDR3 DNA: TGTGCCAGCAGCCTGACCCCGGGAGGAGGAGCCTACGAGCAGTACTTC. Based on the CDR3 plus reference TRBV11-2 and TRBJ2-7, the full variable domain is EAGVAQSPRYKIIEKRQSVAFWCNPISGHATLYWYQQILGQGPKLLIQFQNNGVVDDSQLPKDRFSAERLKGVDSTLKIQPAKLEDSAVYLCASSLTPGGGAYEQYFGPGTRLTVT.

This clonotype came up a few times. The rearrangement links TRBV15 to TRBJ2-4; 8 bases map to TRBD1. Trimming cost V 0 bases and J 7 bases; bases outside gene matches: 5. The CDR3 runs 15 residues. Germline V gene data show CDR1 as LNHNV and CDR2 as YYDKDF (reference sequence). The CDR3 sequence is CATSREGTGINIQYF. In nucleotides, the CDR3 is TGTGCCACCAGCAGAGAGGGGACAGGTATTAACATTCAGTACTTC.

This clonotype has more than one count but fewer than ten. The V and J genes are TRBV12-5 and TRBJ2-5; D gene ambiguous. The last part of the DNA fits TRBJ2-7 better; the J call may be wrong. Germline V gives CDR1 LGHNT, CDR2 FRNRAP. The CDR3 loop spans 11 amino acids. CDR3 amino acids: CASALGYEQYF. CDR3 sequence (DNA): TGTGCTAGTGCCCTCGGGTACGAGCAGTACTTC.

The CDR3 region is CASSQGGTSGRVYEQFF. DNA of the CDR3: TGCGCCAGCAGCCAAGGAGGGACTAGCGGGAGAGTCTATGAGCAGTTCTTC. The J gene is TRBJ2-1, the V gene TRBV4-1, with 14 bases matching TRBD2. V gave up 1 base and J gave up 8 bases; unmatched junction bases: 7. The CDR3 contains 17 residues. Per the germline V gene, CDR1 is MGHRA and CDR2 is YSYEKL.

The CDR3 sequence is CASSLDGPSGLIQETQYF. CDR3 coding DNA: TGTGCCAGCAGTTTAGACGGGCCTAGCGGGCTCATTCAAGAGACCCAGTACTTC. The gene calls are TRBV12-3 or TRBV12-4 and TRBJ2-5, with 8 bases matching TRBD2. The length of the CDR3 is 18 residues. J gave up 2 bases and V 1 base, and 12 bases lay outside the gene matches.

The gene calls are TRBV29-1 and TRBJ1-1; D is unresolved. Trimming shortened V by 6 bases and J by 5 bases, and 19 bases separated the two germline ends. Germline V gene sequence: CDR1 SQVTM, CDR2 ANQGSEA. The CDR3 covers 14 residues. In DNA, the CDR3 is TGCAGCGTCTCCGGCGCCTCCTTATTAACTGAAGCTTTCTTT. It specifies CSVSGASLLTEAFF.

CDR3 bases: TGCGCCAGCAGCCCAGGACAGGCCCTCTCGCCCCTCCACTTT. It specifies CASSPGQALSPLHF. V gene TRBV4-1 combines with J gene TRBJ1-6; the match to TRBD1 covers 7 bases. CDR1 is MGHRA and CDR2 is YSYEKL in the germline V gene. V shed 4 bases, J shed 13 bases, and the junction held 10 bases outside the gene matches. CDR3 length equals 14 residues.

Only a few counts were recorded for this clonotype. The DNA of the CDR3 is TGCGCCAGCAGCTTGGAGATAGGGCCGTACGAGCAGTACTTC. Its translation is CASSLEIGPYEQYF. J is TRBJ2-7 and V is TRBV5-1, with unresolved D. The CDR3 spans 14 residues. V was clipped by 0 bases and J by 4 bases, with 11 bases between them. CDR1 is SGHRS, CDR2 YFSETQ, per germline.

This chain links TRBV12-3 or TRBV12-4 with TRBJ1-4; D is unclear. Trimming took 6 bases from V and 4 from J, leaving 12 bases between them. The CDR3 spans 14 residues. The CDR3, as DNA: TGTGCCAGCAGAAGGACCTTCAATAATGAAAAACTGTTTTTT. It translates to CASRRTFNNEKLFF.

This clonotype occurred a few times. The CDR3 DNA is TGTGCCAGCAGTTTCGCAGGGAGTAAGTCCTACGAGCAGTACTTC. Its translation is CASSFAGSKSYEQYF. J is TRBJ2-7 and V is TRBV28; D may correspond to TRBD1 or TRBD2 (5 bases each). The CDR3 is 15 amino acids. Germline CDR1 is MDHEN and CDR2 is SYDVKM. The V and J ends lost 3 bases and 1 base respectively, with 13 bases between them. The full variable domain, its missing parts supplied by reference TRBV28 and TRBJ2-7, is DVKVTQSSRYLVKRTGEKVFLECVQDMDHENMFWYRQDPGLGLRLIYFSYDVKMKEKGDIPEGYSVSREKKERFSLILESASTNQTSMYLCASSFAGSKSYEQYFGPGTRLTVT.

The chain is built from TRBV7-2 and TRBJ2-3, with a possible D match to TRBD2 (6 bases). Germline CDR1 and CDR2: SGHTA and FQGNSA. V lost 2 bases, J lost 4 bases, and 16 bases lay in between. This CDR3 comprises 16 residues. The CDR3, as DNA: TGTGCCAGCAGCTTATCCGAGACTAGGGCGCCAGATACGCAGTATTTT. Translation gives CASSLSETRAPDTQYF.

There are a few counts of this clonotype. V gene TRBV28 combines with J gene TRBJ2-7; 7 bases align to TRBD2. Germline values: CDR1 MDHEN, CDR2 SYDVKM. Germline trimming cut 9 bases from V and 6 bases from J; bases unmatched to any gene: 11. CDR3 length: 13 amino acids. The CDR3 loop reads CASSVGGRREQYF. CDR3 DNA sequence: TGTGCCAGTTCGGTGGGCGGGAGACGCGAGCAGTACTTC.

The chain links TRBV20-1 to TRBJ2-1, with D perhaps matching TRBD1 or TRBD2 (6 bases each). This CDR3 comprises 16 residues. CDR1 and CDR2 (germline): DFQATT, SNEGSKA (reference sequence). The ends were cut back, 2 bases at V and 10 bases at J, with 24 bases in the middle. In DNA form, the CDR3 reads TGCAGTGCTAGAAACTTTAGTGGGGGGCGCGAGCGGGAGCAGTTCTTC. Translation gives CSARNFSGGREREQFF.

The chain has TRBV28 and TRBJ1-1; no clear D. The CDR3 covers 11 residues. V shed 7 bases and J shed 5 bases, with 8 bases lying between them. Looked up from germline, CDR1 is MDHEN and CDR2 is SYDVKM. CDR3 sequence: CASNFGTEAFF. The CDR3, as DNA: TGTGCCAGCAACTTCGGAACTGAAGCTTTCTTT. The full variable domain, rest sourced from reference TRBV28 and TRBJ1-1, is DVKVTQSSRYLVKRTGEKVFLECVQDMDHENMFWYRQDPGLGLRLIYFSYDVKMKEKGDIPEGYSVSREKKERFSLILESASTNQTSMYLCASNFGTEAFFGQGTRLTVV.